This T cell receptor beta chain was observed in a study of T cell repertoires in cytomegalovirus infection. Study in general: An indication of both CMV infection and matching HLA type came from public TCR beta signatures. Study-level points and caveats: Public TCR beta family frequency separated CMV-and-HLA carriers, including in an independent cohort. The ex vivo response was dominated by HLA-C-restricted CMV-specific TCR beta clonotypes.

After removal of 7 bases from V and 5 bases from J, the junction contained 13 bases not matched to a gene. CDR1 and CDR2 (germline): MNHEY, SVGEGT. CDR3 length: 15 residues. A single record per CDR3 protein comes from TCRdb applying MiXCR to the reads. The sample has fewer than 550,000 distinct CDR3 sequences; roughly 29% are singletons. A few counts support this clonotype. The antigen is undetermined. The clonotype originates from a human donor in good health (CMV status not recorded). Some clones in this sample may be carry-over from other donors' samples. This chain uses TRBV6-2 or TRBV6-3 with TRBJ2-5; 7 nucleotides align to TRBD2. The sample comprised PBMCs. Written as DNA, the CDR3 is TGTGCCAGCACCGGACTGACTAGCCCACGCGAGACCCAGTACTTC. Translated, it gives CASTGLTSPRETQYF.